The following is a T cell receptor beta chain sequence with its context. Sequenced by immunoSEQ multiplex PCR; TCRdb stores in-frame clones only, minus some. The table records tens of thousands of clones, about 90% of them present only once. This record belongs to a study of T cell changes during pregnancy in multiple sclerosis. The CDR3 runs 15 residues. Germline lookup yields CDR1 LNHNV and CDR2 YYDKDF (reference sequence). V gave up 5 bases and J gave up 4 bases; unmatched junction bases: 5. Source: CD4+ T cells from peripheral blood mononuclear cells, taken before pregnancy. V gene TRBV15 combines with J gene TRBJ2-1, with 10 bases matching TRBD2. The clonotype originates from a female donor with multiple sclerosis, enrolled in a pregnancy study. CDR3 protein: CATSQTSGAYNEQFF. The DNA for the CDR3 is TGTGCCACCAGCCAAACTAGCGGGGCTTACAATGAGCAGTTCTTC.